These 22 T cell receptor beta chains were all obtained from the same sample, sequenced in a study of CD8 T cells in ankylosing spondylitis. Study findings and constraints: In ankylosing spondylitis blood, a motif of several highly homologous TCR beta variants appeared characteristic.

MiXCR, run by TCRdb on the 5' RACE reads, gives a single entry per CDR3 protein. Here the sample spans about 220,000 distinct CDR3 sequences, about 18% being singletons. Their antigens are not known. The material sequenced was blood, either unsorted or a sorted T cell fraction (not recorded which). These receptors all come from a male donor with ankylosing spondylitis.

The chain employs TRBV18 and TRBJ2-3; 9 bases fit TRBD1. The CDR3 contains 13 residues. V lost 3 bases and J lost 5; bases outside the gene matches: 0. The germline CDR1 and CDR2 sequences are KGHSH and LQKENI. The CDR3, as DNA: TGTGCCAGCTCACCGGGACAGGGAGATACGCAGTATTTT. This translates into CASSPGQGDTQYF.

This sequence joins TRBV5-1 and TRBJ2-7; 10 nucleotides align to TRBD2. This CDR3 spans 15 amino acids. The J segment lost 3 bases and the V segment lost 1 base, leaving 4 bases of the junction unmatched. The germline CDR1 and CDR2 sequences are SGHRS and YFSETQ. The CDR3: CASSLSSGGLYEQYF. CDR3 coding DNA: TGCGCCAGCAGCTTGTCTAGCGGGGGCCTCTACGAGCAGTACTTC.

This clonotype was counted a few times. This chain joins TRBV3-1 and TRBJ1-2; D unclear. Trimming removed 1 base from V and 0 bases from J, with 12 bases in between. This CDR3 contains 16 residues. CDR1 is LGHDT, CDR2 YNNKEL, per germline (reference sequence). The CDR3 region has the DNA TGTGCCAGCAGCCAAGGGGAAGGGTTGGCTAACTATGGCTACACCTTC. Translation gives CASSQGEGLANYGYTF.

CDR3 loop: CASSLSAGGYGYTF. The CDR3 DNA follows: TGTGCCAGCAGTTTATCGGCGGGCGGCTATGGCTACACCTTC. V gene TRBV28 combines with J gene TRBJ1-2; D unresolved. V lost 1 base to trimming and J lost 4 bases, with 10 bases between them. Germline V gene sequence: CDR1 MDHEN, CDR2 SYDVKM. The CDR3 spans 14 residues.

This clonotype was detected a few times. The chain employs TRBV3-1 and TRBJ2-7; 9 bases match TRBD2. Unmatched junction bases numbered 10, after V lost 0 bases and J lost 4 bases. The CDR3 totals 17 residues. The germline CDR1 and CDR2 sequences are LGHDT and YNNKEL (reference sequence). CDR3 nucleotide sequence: TGTGCCAGCAGCCAAGATCTCGAGGCGGCGGGAGGGTACGAGCAGTACTTC. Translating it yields CASSQDLEAAGGYEQYF.

As DNA, the CDR3 is TGTGCCAGCAGCTTATACGCGGGAGGGCCAGGAGAGACCCAGTACTTC. Its protein product is CASSLYAGGPGETQYF. This chain uses TRBV7-6 with TRBJ2-5, with 9 bases lining up with TRBD2. CDR3 length: 16 residues. V lost 2 bases to trimming and J lost 4 bases; unmatched junction nucleotides: 8. From germline, CDR1 is SGHVS and CDR2 FNYEAQ. Full variable domain (rest looked up from reference TRBV7-6 and TRBJ2-5): GAGVSQSPRYKVTKRGQDVALRCDPISGHVSLYWYRQALGQGPEFLTYFNYEAQQDKSGLPNDRFSAERPEGSISTLTIQRTEQRDSAMYRCASSLYAGGPGETQYFGPGTRLLVL.

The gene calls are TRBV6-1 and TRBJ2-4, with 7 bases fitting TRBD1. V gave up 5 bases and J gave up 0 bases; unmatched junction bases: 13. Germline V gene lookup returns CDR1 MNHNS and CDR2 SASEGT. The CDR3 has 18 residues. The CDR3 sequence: CASSTGTVGTLAKNIQYF. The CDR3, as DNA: TGTGCCAGCAGTACCGGGACAGTAGGAACATTAGCCAAAAACATTCAGTACTTC.

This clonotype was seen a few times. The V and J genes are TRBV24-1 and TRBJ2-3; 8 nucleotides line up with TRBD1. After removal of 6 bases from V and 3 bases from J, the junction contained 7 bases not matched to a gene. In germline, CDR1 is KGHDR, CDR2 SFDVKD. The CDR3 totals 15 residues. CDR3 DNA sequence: TGTGCCACCAGTTTAACAGGGGGGACAACAGATACGCAGTATTTT. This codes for CATSLTGGTTDTQYF.

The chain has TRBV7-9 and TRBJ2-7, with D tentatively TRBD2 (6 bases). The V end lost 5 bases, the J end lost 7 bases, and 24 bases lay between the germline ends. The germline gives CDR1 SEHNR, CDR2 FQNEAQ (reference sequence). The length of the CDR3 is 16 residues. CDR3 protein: CASSRVVGDSDWEQYF. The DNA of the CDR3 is TGTGCCAGCAGCCGGGTGGTGGGGGACTCCGATTGGGAGCAGTACTTC.

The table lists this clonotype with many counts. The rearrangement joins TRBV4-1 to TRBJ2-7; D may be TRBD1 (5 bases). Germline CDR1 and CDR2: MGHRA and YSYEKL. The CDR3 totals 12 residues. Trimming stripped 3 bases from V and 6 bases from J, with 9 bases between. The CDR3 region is CASSHPGFEQYF. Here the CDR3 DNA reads TGCGCCAGCAGCCACCCAGGGTTCGAGCAGTACTTC.

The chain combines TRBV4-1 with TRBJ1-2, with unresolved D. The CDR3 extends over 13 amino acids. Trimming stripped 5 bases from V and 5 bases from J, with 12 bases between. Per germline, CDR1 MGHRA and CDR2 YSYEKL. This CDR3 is CASSLSTSYGYTF. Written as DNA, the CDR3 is TGCGCCAGCAGCTTAAGCACTTCATATGGCTACACCTTC.

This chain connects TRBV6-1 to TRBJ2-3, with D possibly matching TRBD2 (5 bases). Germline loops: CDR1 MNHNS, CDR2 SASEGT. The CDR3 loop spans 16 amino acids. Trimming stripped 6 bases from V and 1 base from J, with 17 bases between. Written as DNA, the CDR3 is TGTGCCAGCAGCCTTGGACTGGGAGCGGGCACAGATACGCAGTATTTT. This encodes CASSLGLGAGTDTQYF.

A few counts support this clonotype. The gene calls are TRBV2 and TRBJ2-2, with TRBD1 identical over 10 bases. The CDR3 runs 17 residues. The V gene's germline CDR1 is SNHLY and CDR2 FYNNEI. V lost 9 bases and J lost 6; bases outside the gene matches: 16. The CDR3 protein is CARGGTGAERESGELFF. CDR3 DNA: TGTGCCAGGGGGGGGACAGGGGCCGAAAGGGAGTCCGGGGAGCTGTTTTTT. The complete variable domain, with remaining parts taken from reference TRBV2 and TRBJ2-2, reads EPEVTQTPSHQVTQMGQEVILRCVPISNHLYFYWYRQILGQKVEFLVSFYNNEISEKSEIFDDQFSVERPDGSNFTLKIRSTKLEDSAMYFCARGGTGAERESGELFFGEGSRLTVL.

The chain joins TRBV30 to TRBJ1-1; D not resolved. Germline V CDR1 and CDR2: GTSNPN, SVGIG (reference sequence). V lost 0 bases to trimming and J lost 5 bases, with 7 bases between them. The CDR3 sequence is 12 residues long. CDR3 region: CAWSVSGTEAFF. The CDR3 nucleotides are TGTGCCTGGAGTGTATCTGGGACTGAAGCTTTCTTT.

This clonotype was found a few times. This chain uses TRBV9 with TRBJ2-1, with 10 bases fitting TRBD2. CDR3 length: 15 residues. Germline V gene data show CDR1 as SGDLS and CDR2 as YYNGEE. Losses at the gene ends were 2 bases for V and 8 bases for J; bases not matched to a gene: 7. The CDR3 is CASSVVSGRFDEQFF. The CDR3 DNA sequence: TGTGCCAGCAGCGTGGTTAGCGGGAGGTTCGATGAGCAGTTCTTC.

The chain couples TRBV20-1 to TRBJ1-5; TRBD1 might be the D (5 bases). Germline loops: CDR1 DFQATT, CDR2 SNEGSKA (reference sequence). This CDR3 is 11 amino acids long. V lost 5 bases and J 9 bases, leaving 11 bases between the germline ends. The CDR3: CSAPYGGPQHF. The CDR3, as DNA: TGCAGTGCTCCCTACGGGGGGCCCCAGCATTTT.

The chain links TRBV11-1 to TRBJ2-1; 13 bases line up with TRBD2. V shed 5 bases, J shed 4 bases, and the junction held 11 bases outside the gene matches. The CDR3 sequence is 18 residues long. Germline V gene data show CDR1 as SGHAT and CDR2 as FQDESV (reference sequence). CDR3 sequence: CASSPEGTSGIPYNEQFF. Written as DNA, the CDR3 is TGTGCCAGCAGCCCGGAGGGGACTAGCGGGATCCCATACAATGAGCAGTTCTTC.

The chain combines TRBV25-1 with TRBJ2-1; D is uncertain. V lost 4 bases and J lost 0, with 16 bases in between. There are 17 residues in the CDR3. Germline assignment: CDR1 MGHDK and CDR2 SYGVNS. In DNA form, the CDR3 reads TGTGCCAGCAGTGTTTCCCGGCGCGGCAGCTCCTACAATGAGCAGTTCTTC. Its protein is CASSVSRRGSSYNEQFF.

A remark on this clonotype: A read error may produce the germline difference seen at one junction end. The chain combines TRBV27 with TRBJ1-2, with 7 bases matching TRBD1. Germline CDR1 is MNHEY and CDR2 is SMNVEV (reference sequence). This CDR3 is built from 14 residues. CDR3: CASSPRGLGYCYTF. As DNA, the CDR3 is TGTGCCAGCAGTCCGAGGGGGCTAGGCTATTGCTACACCTTC.

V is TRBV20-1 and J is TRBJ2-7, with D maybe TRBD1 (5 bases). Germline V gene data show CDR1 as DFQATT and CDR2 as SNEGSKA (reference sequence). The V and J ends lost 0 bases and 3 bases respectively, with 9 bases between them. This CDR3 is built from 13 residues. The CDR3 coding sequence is TGCAGTGCTAGAGATATTAGGGGCTACGAGCAGTACTTC. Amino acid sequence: CSARDIRGYEQYF.

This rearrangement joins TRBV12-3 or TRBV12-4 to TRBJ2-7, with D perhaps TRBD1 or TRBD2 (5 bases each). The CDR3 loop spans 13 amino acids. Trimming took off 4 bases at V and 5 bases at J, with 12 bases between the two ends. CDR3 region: CASSSGSMNEQYF. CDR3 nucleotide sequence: TGTGCCAGCAGTTCAGGGAGTATGAACGAGCAGTACTTC.

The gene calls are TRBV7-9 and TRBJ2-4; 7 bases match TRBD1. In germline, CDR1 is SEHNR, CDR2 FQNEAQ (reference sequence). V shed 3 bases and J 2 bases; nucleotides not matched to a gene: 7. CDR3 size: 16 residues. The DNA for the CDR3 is TGTGCCAGCAGCTTGGCCACAGGGGCGACCAAAAACATTCAGTACTTC. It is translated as CASSLATGATKNIQYF.